The sequence of this TCR beta chain was determined in a study of blood T cell repertoires in COVID-19. For the study at large: T cells, B-cell-depleted T cells, or PBMCs provided the cDNA or gDNA that served as material.

The V and J ends lost 4 bases and 3 bases respectively, with 21 bases between them. The CDR3 has 17 amino acids. The germline V gene has CDR1 LGHNA and CDR2 YNFKEQ. Per the authors' pipeline: Estimation of nucleated cell counts was performed using reference gene primer amplification. Clones were read by immunoSEQ multiplex PCR, and TCRdb kept only the in-frame ones, dropping some. The D gene and trimming were derived from the DNA, and the V and J assignments and clone size from that table. The sample contains approximately 220,000 clones, around four fifths of which appear only once. The TCR sequence derives from a man aged 35 to 55 with acute or convalescent COVID-19. The genes are TRBV4-2 and TRBJ1-2; a weak D match, TRBD1 (5 bases). Material: peripheral blood. CDR3 bases: TGTGCCAGCAGCCGAACCCGGGACTACCTATTGGACTATGGCTACACCTTC. Its protein product is CASSRTRDYLLDYGYTF.